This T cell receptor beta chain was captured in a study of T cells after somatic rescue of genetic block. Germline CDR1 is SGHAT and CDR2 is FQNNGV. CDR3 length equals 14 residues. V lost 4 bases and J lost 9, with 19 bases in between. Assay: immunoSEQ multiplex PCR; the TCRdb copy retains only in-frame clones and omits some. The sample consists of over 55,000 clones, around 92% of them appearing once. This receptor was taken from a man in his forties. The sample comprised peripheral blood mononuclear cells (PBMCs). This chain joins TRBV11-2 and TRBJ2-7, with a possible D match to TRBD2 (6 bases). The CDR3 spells CASSSYGEAVRQYF. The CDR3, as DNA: TGTGCCAGCAGCTCATACGGGGAGGCAGTCCGGCAGTACTTC.